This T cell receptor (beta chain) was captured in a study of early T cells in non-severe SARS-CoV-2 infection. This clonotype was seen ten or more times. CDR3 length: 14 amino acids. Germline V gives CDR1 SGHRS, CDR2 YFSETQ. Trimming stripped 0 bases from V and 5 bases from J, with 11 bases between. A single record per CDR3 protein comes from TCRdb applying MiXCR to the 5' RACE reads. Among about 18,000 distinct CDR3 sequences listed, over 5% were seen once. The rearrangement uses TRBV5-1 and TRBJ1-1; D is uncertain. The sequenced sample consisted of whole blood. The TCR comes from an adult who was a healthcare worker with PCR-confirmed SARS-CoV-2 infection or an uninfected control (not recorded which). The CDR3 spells CASSLVPVGTEAFF. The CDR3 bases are TGCGCCAGCAGCTTGGTCCCTGTCGGTACTGAAGCTTTCTTT.